This TCR beta chain appears in the sequencing data of a study of blood T cell repertoires in COVID-19. This CDR3 comprises 15 residues. Trimming took off 0 bases at V and 5 bases at J, with 15 bases between the two ends. In germline, CDR1 is SGHNT, CDR2 YYREEE (reference sequence). Authors' data handling: Nucleated cell counts were estimated from reference gene primer amplification. Clones were sequenced by immunoSEQ multiplex PCR, and TCRdb holds only the in-frame ones, with some missing. D and trimming were read from the DNA, whereas the V and J calls and clone size are those reported in that table. The table shows about 280,000 clones, with 75% to 95% occurring only once.

This clonotype was sampled from a man in his forties who had been exposed to COVID-19. Sequencing was done on a sample of PBMCs or T cells enriched from blood (not recorded which). This sequence joins TRBV5-4 and TRBJ2-7; TRBD1 is a possible D gene (6 bases). The CDR3 DNA follows: TGTGCCAGCAGCTTGGAATGGGGGCAGACAAACGAGCAGTACTTC. Translated: CASSLEWGQTNEQYF.